The 11 T cell receptor beta chains in this list originate from one sample, sequenced in a study of blood T cell repertoires in COVID-19. This table comes from immunoSEQ multiplex PCR, and its TCRdb copy is limited to in-frame clones, with some not included. The sample contains approximately 100,000 clones, 81% of which appear only once. The sequencing sample was made of peripheral blood. The receptors were sampled from a woman of 80 years or more with acute or convalescent COVID-19.

The genes are TRBV19 and TRBJ2-6, with 12 bases fitting TRBD1. The V and J ends lost 4 bases and 1 base, in that order; junction bases with no gene match: 11. The CDR3 loop spans 20 amino acids. CDR1 and CDR2 from the germline V gene are LNHDA and SQIVND (reference sequence). The CDR3 DNA is TGTGCCAGTAGTAGCGGACGGGGACAGGGGGCAGGATCTGGGGCCAACGTCCTGACTTTC. This translates into CASSSGRGQGAGSGANVLTF.

This clone was counted a few times. The chain has TRBV6-6 and TRBJ1-6; 7 bases align to TRBD1. V trimming: 6 bases; J trimming: 7 bases; junction bases outside the gene matches: 6. The CDR3 has 14 amino acids. The germline V gene encodes CDR1 MNHNY and CDR2 SVGAGI (reference sequence). The CDR3 DNA reads TGTGCCAGCAGCCGACAGGGCAGCAATTCACCCCTCCACTTT. This encodes CASSRQGSNSPLHF.

The genes are TRBV28 and TRBJ1-2, with D perhaps TRBD1 (5 bases). The CDR3 is 13 amino acids. V was cut by 8 bases and J by 2 bases, with 12 bases left in between. The germline V gene encodes CDR1 MDHEN and CDR2 SYDVKM. The CDR3 loop is CASRNDRNYGYTF. The CDR3 bases are TGTGCCAGCCGCAACGACAGAAACTATGGCTACACCTTC.

This rearrangement joins TRBV28 to TRBJ2-7; the D gene is possibly TRBD2 (6 bases). This CDR3 is built from 13 residues. The germline V gene has CDR1 MDHEN and CDR2 SYDVKM. The V end was cut by 5 bases, the J end by 6 bases, with 14 bases between. The CDR3 coding sequence is TGTGCCAGCAGTCTTCCGGGACTGGCCGAGCAGTACGTC. This gives the protein CASSLPGLAEQYV.

The chain joins TRBV28 to TRBJ1-5; D uncertain. The V end lost 3 bases, the J end lost 9 bases, and 12 bases lay between the germline ends. Germline V gene data show CDR1 as MDHEN and CDR2 as SYDVKM. The length of the CDR3 is 13 residues. The DNA for the CDR3 is TGTGCCAGCAGTTTCGCCGGGGATCGGCCCCAGCATTTT. Amino acid sequence: CASSFAGDRPQHF.

This sequence joins TRBV6-2 or TRBV6-3 and TRBJ1-2; unclear D gene. CDR1 MNHEY and CDR2 SVGEGT come from the germline V gene. The ends were cut back, 0 bases at V and 2 bases at J, with 13 bases in the middle. CDR3 length equals 16 residues. The CDR3 nucleotides read TGTGCCAGCAGTTACTCGGCCTATGACACAAACTATGGCTACACCTTC. Translating gives CASSYSAYDTNYGYTF.

J is TRBJ1-5 and V is TRBV5-5, with TRBD1 identical over 9 bases. V was clipped by 5 bases and J by 5 bases; unmatched bases: 5. Germline lookup yields CDR1 SGHKS and CDR2 YYEKEE (reference sequence). CDR3 length: 14 residues. CDR3 in DNA: TGTGCCAGCAGTTCCGGGACAGGGCATCAGCCCCAGCATTTT. It codes for CASSSGTGHQPQHF.

V is TRBV29-1 and J is TRBJ2-5; D not resolved. The germline V gene has CDR1 SQVTM and CDR2 ANQGSEA. The length of the CDR3 is 13 residues. Trimming pared 4 bases from V and 1 base from J, leaving 10 bases between. CDR3 region: CSVASGAQETQYF. The DNA for the CDR3 is TGCAGCGTTGCCTCGGGTGCCCAAGAGACCCAGTACTTC.

The rearrangement links TRBV28 to TRBJ1-2, with TRBD1 matching over 9 bases. Germline V lookup: CDR1 MDHEN, CDR2 SYDVKM. The V segment lost 7 bases and the J segment 7 bases; nucleotides outside the gene matches: 4. The CDR3 totals 12 residues. CDR3 sequence: CASTIQGAGYTF. In DNA, the CDR3 is TGTGCCAGCACCATACAGGGGGCTGGCTACACCTTC.

V and J are TRBV5-1 and TRBJ1-1; D unclear. The germline CDR1 and CDR2 sequences are SGHRS and YFSETQ. The CDR3 runs to 17 residues. V was shortened by 4 bases and J by 5 bases, with 24 bases between the two germline ends. The CDR3 DNA reads as TGCGCCAGCAGCCCCCTAGACCCCACCGGGATATGGACTGAAGCTTTCTTT. Its translation: CASSPLDPTGIWTEAFF.

This clone showed up just once. V usage is TRBV6-5 and J usage is TRBJ1-2; TRBD1 might be the D (5 bases). This CDR3 region has 15 residues. V shed 5 bases and J shed 4 bases, with 17 bases lying between them. From germline, CDR1 is MNHEY and CDR2 SVGAGI. CDR3: CASSPTVLRGYGYTF. The CDR3, as DNA: TGTGCCAGCAGTCCTACAGTACTAAGGGGCTATGGCTACACCTTC.